The entry that follows covers one T cell receptor (beta chain) sequence. The antigen is unknown. The CDR3 runs 18 residues. In germline, CDR1 is SGHTA, CDR2 FQGTGA. J was trimmed by 0 bases and V by 4 bases; bases with no gene match: 9. With 60 Vbeta and 13 Jbeta primers, the PCR was carried out. Here immunoSEQ multiplex PCR was the method, and the copy in TCRdb shows in-frame clones only, minus some. The table records around 130,000 clones, about 70% of them present only once. This entry is derived from a study of cytomegalovirus exposure and HLA in healthy donors. Study observations and caveats: In an earlier analysis, in 587 donors, most V segments appeared productive either ~87% or ~30% of the time. Follow-up analysis found HLA locus-dependent TCR association rates, highest for DRB1 and lowest for HLA-C.

The sequenced sample was PBMCs. The chain couples TRBV7-3 to TRBJ2-2, with 9 positions matching TRBD2. This clonotype originated in a woman aged 40 to 55 in good health and CMV-seropositive. CDR3 DNA: TGTGCCAGCAGCTGGGCAAGCGGGGGGTCCACGAACACCGGGGAGCTGTTTTTT. Its translation is CASSWASGGSTNTGELFF.